This TCR beta chain was profiled in a study of neurological immune-mediated disorders (dated by TCRdb to 2018 to 2020). With respect to the entire study: Using UMI-based sequencing, the study compared peripheral blood TCR-beta repertoires from patients with HTLV-I-associated myelopathy (HAM/TSP), patients with multiple sclerosis, and healthy controls. The 100 to 110 TCR-beta libraries covered PBMC samples along with longitudinal samples, technical triplicates, and paired sorted CD4+ and CD8+ T-cell subsets. The cohort was made up of around 70 subjects, consisting of roughly 14 HAM/TSP patients, 34 multiple sclerosis patients and about 20 healthy controls. Here is what the overall study found, with its caveats: No identical CDR3 amino acid sequences were shared among expanded clones across subjects, suggesting private TCR-beta repertoires in all groups. TCR clonal expansion was highest in HAM/TSP patients and lowest in MS patients, with MS patients falling below even healthy controls.

Looking up the germline V gene (reference sequence) yields CDR1 SEHNR and CDR2 FQNEAQ. Measured from the cysteine to the phenylalanine, the CDR3 is 12 residues long. The retained sequence is limited to the CDR3, 36 bases, with the frame set at the first base. V drops 2 bases and J drops 0 bases, leaving 1 base in between. cDNA synthesis used template-switch 5'RACE with a primer carrying a 10-nucleotide random unique molecular identifier tagging each TCR transcript. Every sequencing run yielded over 160 million TCR-beta sequences covering 15-18 subjects. The RNeasy kit was used for extraction of total RNA. The KAPA Real-time Library Amplification kit was used to amplify TCR-beta VDJ regions with primers targeting the TCR constant region and the 5'RACE anchor. A first PCR added sample indexes and Illumina adaptors, after which a second PCR increased the library yield. The roughly 650 bp TCR product was size-selected on a 2% E-gel SizeSelection system after Ampure bead purification. Library quality was checked on a Bioanalyzer, concentration was measured with Qubit, and libraries were quantified with the Kapa Library Quantification kit before pooling. An Illumina HiSeq 2500 sequenced the libraries paired-end 2 x 150 bp. To increase sequence diversity, roughly 24-31% phiX was spiked into each library pool. Per the authors' processing: The quality-filtered reads were processed with the UMI-based MiGEC pipeline, whose error correction step removed more than 90% of the raw TCR sequences. IMGT germline references were used for aligning VDJ genes, and each clonotype was defined as a unique CDR3 amino acid sequence together with its V-J genes. Clonal expansion, Shannon diversity and CDR3 relatedness were evaluated with VDJtools (CalcPairwiseDistances, ClusterSamples), while phylogenetic trees were built in CLCbio workbench. A clone was classed as expanded if it had 8 or more unique UMIs, a cutoff based on coefficient-of-variation modelling across technical triplicates. The raw public reads went through TCRdb reprocessing: fastp at Q25, MiXCR clone calling, in-frame beta chains kept. CDR3 protein duplicates are merged, each entry listing the most common genes and DNA. The V and J calls reflect TCRdb's pipeline rather than the authors' work. Recorded for this sample are tens of thousands of distinct CDR3 sequences; roughly 6.3% of them occurred a single time. The ten biggest clones cover around 5% of the sample.

This clonotype was counted many times. Its target antigen remains unknown. There are no base qualities to consult, and no much larger clone falls within one base. Healthy controls were blood bank volunteers in Maryland, USA. Unsorted PBMC libraries were generated from 2 million PBMCs stored in RNAlater at -80 °C until RNA extraction. Peripheral blood was subjected to Ficoll-Hypaque density gradient centrifugation to isolate PBMCs, which were then cryopreserved in liquid nitrogen. Sequencing was performed on PBMCs. The TCR sequence derives from a woman between 35 and 50 years old in good health. This chain joins TRBV7-9 to TRBJ1-1; the D gene identity is not certain. The CDR3 in this case is CASSLLNTEAFF. The sequence in DNA is TGTGCCAGCAGCTTATTGAACACTGAAGCTTTCTTT.